The 26 T cell receptor beta chains listed next were all sequenced from one sample in a study of T-cell reconstitution after alpha-beta-depleted transplantation in children. Researchers prepared the TCRbeta library using unique molecular identifiers, the study reports. TCRdb processed the PCR reads anew with MiXCR; each CDR3 protein has one entry. Of 490,000 or so distinct CDR3 sequences listed, under 15% are singletons. Source: PBMCs from the stem cell graft donor, taken from the stem cell graft. The receptors stem from a human donor who donated a stem cell graft to a child with combined immunodeficiency.

In this sample, this clonotype turned up a few times. CDR3 in amino acids: CASSLEYRQETQYF. CDR3 nucleotides: TGTGCCAGCAGTTTAGAGTACCGACAAGAGACCCAGTACTTC. The V gene is TRBV12-3 or TRBV12-4, the J gene TRBJ2-5, with unresolved D. This CDR3 has 14 amino acids. Trimming pared 1 base from V and 2 bases from J, leaving 8 bases between.

This clonotype appeared a few times. V gene TRBV10-3 combines with J gene TRBJ2-3; D not resolved. The ends were cut back, 3 bases at V and 0 bases at J, with 16 bases in the middle. The CDR3 has 17 amino acids. CDR1 is ENHRY and CDR2 is SYGVKD in the germline V gene. CDR3 loop: CAISDSTGGSSTDTQYF. The CDR3 region has the DNA TGTGCCATCAGTGATTCCACGGGCGGATCTAGCACAGATACGCAGTATTTT.

This clonotype turned up a few times. The V and J genes are TRBV6-5 and TRBJ2-1, with a weak D call TRBD2 (5 bases). Trimming pared 3 bases from V and 1 base from J, leaving 13 bases between. This CDR3 is built from 16 residues. Germline V lookup: CDR1 MNHEY, CDR2 SVGAGI. CDR3 region: CASSYMGVPSYNEQFF. DNA for the CDR3: TGTGCCAGCAGTTATATGGGAGTTCCATCCTACAATGAGCAGTTCTTC.

This clonotype was counted ten times or more. The chain links TRBV5-1 to TRBJ2-5, with TRBD1 matching over 7 bases. Unmatched junction bases numbered 13, after V lost 4 bases and J lost 4 bases. The germline gives CDR1 SGHRS, CDR2 YFSETQ. The CDR3 is 16 amino acids. CDR3 nucleotide sequence: TGCGCCAGCAGCCAGACAGGGCCTCAATTCGTAGAGACCCAGTACTTC. It is translated as CASSQTGPQFVETQYF.

V and J are TRBV4-2 and TRBJ2-7; D tentatively fits TRBD1 or TRBD2 (8 bases each). Trimming pared 7 bases from V and 1 base from J, leaving 20 bases between. Germline assignment: CDR1 LGHNA and CDR2 YNFKEQ. The CDR3 runs to 16 residues. DNA of the CDR3: TGTGCCAGCACCACGGGGGGGGGACAGGTATCCTACGAGCAGTACTTC. This translates into CASTTGGGQVSYEQYF.

The rearrangement uses TRBV29-1 and TRBJ2-4, with D tentatively TRBD2 (6 bases). V lost 7 bases and J lost 9, with 22 bases in between. In germline, CDR1 is SQVTM, CDR2 ANQGSEA. The CDR3 runs 14 residues. CDR3 residues: CSASSAARGSIQYF. Here the CDR3 DNA reads TGCAGCGCATCTAGCGCCGCCCGGGGAAGCATTCAGTACTTC.

This clonotype was found a few times. The chain joins TRBV10-3 to TRBJ2-7; a possible D gene is TRBD1 (6 bases). With 4 bases removed from V and 0 bases from J, the gap between germline ends came to 16 bases. CDR3 length: 16 amino acids. In germline, CDR1 is ENHRY, CDR2 SYGVKD. The CDR3 loop reads CAISGLGTTSSYEQYF. As DNA, the CDR3 is TGTGCCATCAGTGGCCTCGGGACAACCAGCTCCTACGAGCAGTACTTC.

This clonotype was found a few times. The chain recombines TRBV7-3 with TRBJ2-1; TRBD2 matches at 7 bases. CDR3 length: 14 residues. Germline-derived CDR1 and CDR2 are SGHTA and FQGTGA. With V trimmed by 5 bases and J by 5 bases, 6 bases remained unmatched. CDR3 sequence: CASSTTSGDNEQFF. The CDR3 region has the DNA TGTGCCAGCAGCACAACAAGCGGGGACAATGAGCAGTTCTTC.

The chain couples TRBV19 to TRBJ1-5; 8 bases are shared with TRBD1. Germline assignment: CDR1 LNHDA and CDR2 SQIVND (reference sequence). The junction had 5 bases not matched to a gene; V was cut back by 3 bases and J by 7 bases. The CDR3 has 14 residues. As DNA, the CDR3 is TGTGCCAGTAGTATGGACAGGGCGGGACAGCCCCAGCATTTT. Its protein product is CASSMDRAGQPQHF.

This chain links TRBV7-8 with TRBJ2-1; the D gene is possibly TRBD2 (5 bases). Trimming left V 1 base short and J 6 bases short, with 16 bases between. The CDR3 has 16 amino acids. Germline V lookup: CDR1 SGHVS, CDR2 FQNEAQ. CDR3 DNA: TGTGCCAGCAGCTTAGGTCTAGCTTATAGCCCCAATGAGCAGTTCTTC. Translating it yields CASSLGLAYSPNEQFF. Full variable domain (outside the CDR3, taken from reference TRBV7-8 and TRBJ2-1): GAGVSQSPRYKVAKRGQDVALRCDPISGHVSLFWYQQALGQGPEFLTYFQNEAQLDKSGLPSDRFFAERPEGSVSTLKIQRTQQEDSAVYLCASSLGLAYSPNEQFFGPGTRLTVL.

V gene TRBV3-1 combines with J gene TRBJ1-5, with no clear D. Germline loops: CDR1 LGHDT, CDR2 YNNKEL (reference sequence). CDR3 length: 12 residues. V lost 11 bases, J lost 4 bases, and 12 bases lay in between. The chain's CDR3 is CACCAGNQPQHF. The CDR3 nucleotides are TGTGCCTGCTGTGCAGGTAATCAGCCCCAGCATTTT.

This sequence joins TRBV12-5 and TRBJ2-6; TRBD1 agrees at 7 bases. Trimming at V came to 0 bases and at J to 0 bases, leaving 2 bases not matched to a gene. Germline CDR1 LGHNT, CDR2 FRNRAP. This CDR3 is 17 amino acids long. CDR3: CASGLVQGYSGANVLTF. The DNA of the CDR3 is TGTGCTAGTGGTTTGGTACAGGGGTACTCTGGGGCCAACGTCCTGACTTTC.

This clonotype was seen at least ten times. The V and J genes are TRBV5-1 and TRBJ2-7; D gene uncertain. The CDR3 is 14 residues long. CDR1 is SGHRS, CDR2 YFSETQ, per germline. V shed 4 bases and J shed 5 bases, with 16 bases lying between them. CDR3 DNA sequence: TGCGCCAGCAGCCCGGAACCCGACCTTGACGAGCAGTACTTC. As protein: CASSPEPDLDEQYF.

The rearrangement joins TRBV7-8 to TRBJ2-3; possibly TRBD1 for D (5 bases). Trimming left V 6 bases short and J 1 base short, with 17 bases between. The CDR3 runs to 16 residues. Germline V gene lookup returns CDR1 SGHVS and CDR2 FQNEAQ. The CDR3 loop reads CASRIGVRSGTDTQYF. The CDR3 DNA is TGTGCCAGCAGAATAGGGGTCCGATCCGGCACAGATACGCAGTATTTT.

There are many counts of this clonotype. The V and J genes are TRBV12-5 and TRBJ2-3, with 12 bases lining up with TRBD2. J was trimmed by 1 base and V by 2 bases; bases with no gene match: 7. This CDR3 has 18 amino acids. Germline-derived CDR1 and CDR2 are LGHNT and FRNRAP. The CDR3 loop reads CASGLSQGTSGRTDTQYF. Here the CDR3 DNA reads TGTGCTAGTGGTTTGTCCCAGGGGACTAGCGGGCGCACAGATACGCAGTATTTT. Filled out from reference TRBV12-5 and TRBJ2-3, the complete variable domain reads DARVTQTPRHKVTEMGQEVTMRCQPILGHNTVFWYRQTMMQGLELLAYFRNRAPLDDSGMPKDRFSAEMPDATLATLKIQPSEPRDSAVYFCASGLSQGTSGRTDTQYFGPGTRLTVL.

The table lists this clonotype with a few counts. The chain combines TRBV6-2 or TRBV6-3 with TRBJ2-1, with 8 bases matching TRBD1. The CDR3 consists of 15 residues. The trim removed 6 bases at V and 0 bases at J, leaving 4 bases unmatched. CDR1 is MNHEY, CDR2 SVGEGT, per germline. The CDR3 nucleotides are TGTGCCAGCAGGAGGACAGGGAGCTCCTACAATGAGCAGTTCTTC. Its translation: CASRRTGSSYNEQFF.

V gene TRBV30 combines with J gene TRBJ2-5, with 8 bases fitting TRBD1. The CDR3 has 16 amino acids. Germline CDR1 GTSNPN, CDR2 SVGIG (reference sequence). V gave up 1 base and J gave up 5 bases; unmatched junction bases: 12. The CDR3 sequence is CAWSDPGGAVRETQYF. CDR3 DNA sequence: TGTGCCTGGAGTGACCCAGGGGGCGCGGTAAGGGAGACCCAGTACTTC.

This clonotype has at least ten counts. The CDR3 here is CASSWTGQETQYF. Here the CDR3 DNA reads TGTGCCAGCAGCTGGACAGGTCAAGAGACCCAGTACTTC. J is TRBJ2-5 and V is TRBV3-1; 7 bases align to TRBD1. The length of the CDR3 is 13 residues. The trim removed 5 bases at V and 2 bases at J, leaving 2 bases unmatched. Per germline, CDR1 LGHDT and CDR2 YNNKEL (reference sequence).

There are a few counts of this clonotype. V usage is TRBV7-2 and J usage is TRBJ2-7; D not certain. The CDR3 spans 13 residues. The V gene lost 4 bases and the J gene lost 3 bases, with 10 bases spanning the gap. Germline V lookup: CDR1 SGHTA, CDR2 FQGNSA. The CDR3 here is CASSSSLYYEQYF. For the CDR3, the DNA is TGTGCCAGCAGCTCCTCTTTATACTACGAGCAGTACTTC.

This clonotype was detected ten times or more. V is TRBV12-3 or TRBV12-4 and J is TRBJ2-7; D uncertain. Trimming cost V 5 bases and J 4 bases, with 6 bases left between them. The CDR3 runs 11 residues. The CDR3 spells CASSARYEQYF. The CDR3 bases are TGTGCCAGCAGTGCCCGATACGAGCAGTACTTC.

CDR3 loop: CASTTPGVTEAFF. In DNA, the CDR3 is TGTGCCAGCACTACACCAGGGGTCACTGAAGCTTTCTTT. The V gene is TRBV6-6, the J gene TRBJ1-1; TRBD1 might be the D (6 bases). This CDR3 has 13 residues. CDR1 MNHNY and CDR2 SVGAGI come from the germline V gene (reference sequence). The V and J ends lost 7 bases and 4 bases respectively, with 13 bases between them.

Ten or more counts support this clonotype. The V call is TRBV18, the J call TRBJ2-3; D might be TRBD1 (5 bases). V was pared by 2 bases and J by 0 bases, with 18 bases between. Germline values: CDR1 KGHSH, CDR2 LQKENI. The length of the CDR3 is 18 residues. CDR3 DNA sequence: TGTGCCAGCTCACCAAATACGATTGTGGGGCCAAGCACAGATACGCAGTATTTT. It codes for CASSPNTIVGPSTDTQYF. Together with reference TRBV18 and TRBJ2-3, the CDR3 gives the full variable domain: NAGVMQNPRHLVRRRGQEARLRCSPMKGHSHVYWYRQLPEEGLKFMVYLQKENIIDESGMPKERFSAEFPKEGPSILRIQQVVRGDSAAYFCASSPNTIVGPSTDTQYFGPGTRLTVL.

This clonotype has at least ten counts. The V gene is TRBV6-5, the J gene TRBJ2-5; D gene unclear. The CDR3 spans 15 residues. V lost 0 bases and J lost 4, with 12 bases in between. Germline V gene data show CDR1 as MNHEY and CDR2 as SVGAGI. The chain's CDR3 is CASSYSDDAGETQYF. The CDR3 coding sequence is TGTGCCAGCAGTTACTCCGACGATGCAGGAGAGACCCAGTACTTC.

This clonotype turned up a few times. J is TRBJ1-6 and V is TRBV2, with 8 bases fitting TRBD1. V gave up 4 bases and J gave up 7 bases; unmatched junction bases: 9. The V gene's germline CDR1 is SNHLY and CDR2 FYNNEI. The CDR3 runs 16 residues. The CDR3, as DNA: TGTGCCAGCAGTGGGGACGAGGACAGGGTCAATTCACCCCTCCACTTT. This translates into CASSGDEDRVNSPLHF.

The CDR3 sequence is CASSARVGDTGELFF. CDR3 nucleotide sequence: TGTGCCAGCAGCGCCCGGGTAGGAGACACCGGGGAGCTGTTTTTT. The V call is TRBV7-9, the J call TRBJ2-2; D is ambiguous. The ends were cut back, 5 bases at V and 3 bases at J, with 13 bases in the middle. Germline values: CDR1 SEHNR, CDR2 FQNEAQ (reference sequence). This CDR3 has 15 residues. The full variable domain, in which reference TRBV7-9 and TRBJ2-2 provide the parts outside the CDR3, is DTGVSQNPRHKITKRGQNVTFRCDPISEHNRLYWYRQTLGQGPEFLTYFQNEAQLEKSRLLSDRFSAERPKGSFSTLEIQRTEQGDSAMYLCASSARVGDTGELFFGEGSRLTVL.

The rearrangement links TRBV4-1 to TRBJ2-5; tentatively, D is TRBD2 (6 bases). This CDR3 contains 16 residues. CDR1 is MGHRA and CDR2 is YSYEKL in the germline V gene. Between the trimmed V and J ends, which lost 0 bases and 3 bases, there was a span of 14 bases. CDR3 residues: CASSQDPVGGEETQYF. In nucleotides, the CDR3 is TGCGCCAGCAGCCAAGACCCGGTGGGAGGCGAAGAGACCCAGTACTTC.